Shown below are 9 T cell receptor beta chains from a single sample sequenced in a study of T cell responses to AZD1222 COVID-19 vaccine. Data came from immunoSEQ multiplex PCR; TCRdb stores just in-frame clones and leaves some out. The sample includes 100,000 to 150,000 clones, around 89% seen only once; the top ten take over 8.5%. Specimen: peripheral blood, collected on day 0 of MenACWY control vaccination. These receptors were collected from an adult in good health.

The genes are TRBV5-6 and TRBJ2-3; 13 positions agree with TRBD2. The CDR3 consists of 15 residues. The germline CDR1 and CDR2 sequences are SGHDT and YYEEEE. V was clipped by 5 bases and J by 6 bases; unmatched bases: 6. Here the CDR3 reads CASRRTSGRWDTQYF. The CDR3 DNA reads as TGTGCCAGCAGAAGGACTAGCGGGAGATGGGATACGCAGTATTTT.

The chain employs TRBV10-3 and TRBJ2-2, with D perhaps being TRBD1 or TRBD2 (5 bases each). Germline V gene lookup returns CDR1 ENHRY and CDR2 SYGVKD. Trimming removed 6 bases at V and 2 bases at J, with 13 bases between. The CDR3 is 15 residues long. The DNA of the CDR3 is TGTGCCATCAGCACCGGGGCCATAAACACCGGGGAGCTGTTTTTT. It yields the protein CAISTGAINTGELFF.

The CDR3 region is CASDPRGGELFF. The DNA of the CDR3 is TGTGCCAGCGACCCCCGAGGCGGGGAGCTGTTTTTT. This chain uses TRBV7-2 with TRBJ2-2; unclear D gene. The CDR3 length is 12 residues. The V end was cut by 8 bases, the J end by 7 bases, with 11 bases between. CDR1 and CDR2 from the germline V gene are SGHTA and FQGNSA. Looking up the rest from reference TRBV7-2 and TRBJ2-2 gives the full variable domain: GAGVSQSPSNKVTEKGKDVELRCDPISGHTALYWYRQSLGQGLEFLIYFQGNSAPDKSGLPSDRFSAERTGGSVSTLTIQRTQQEDSAVYLCASDPRGGELFFGEGSRLTVL.

The chain employs TRBV6-4 and TRBJ2-1; 8 nucleotides line up with TRBD2. The ends lost 2 bases at V and 7 bases at J; junction bases unmatched: 7. The CDR3 loop spans 15 amino acids. Germline V gene lookup returns CDR1 MRHNA and CDR2 SNTAGT. CDR3 sequence reads: CASSDRLAGPNEQFF. The CDR3 bases are TGTGCCAGCAGTGACCGGCTAGCGGGCCCTAATGAGCAGTTCTTC.

The J gene is TRBJ2-6, the V gene TRBV23-1, with TRBD1 matching 8 bases. TRBV23-1 is filed as an ORF, its function uncertain. V trimming: 0 bases; J trimming: 4 bases; junction bases outside the gene matches: 5. The CDR3 length is 17 residues. The CDR3 bases are TGCGCCAGCAGTCAATCCTGCCAGGGGGCCGGGGCCAACGTCCTGACTTTC. Protein: CASSQSCQGAGANVLTF.

The J gene is TRBJ2-2, the V gene TRBV7-2; 8 positions agree with TRBD2. CDR1 is SGHTA, CDR2 FQGNSA, per germline. This CDR3 has 14 residues. The V segment lost 5 bases and the J segment 9 bases; nucleotides outside the gene matches: 8. For the CDR3, the DNA is TGTGCCAGCAGCAGACTAGCGAGCCAGAGGGAGCTGTTTTTT. It codes for CASSRLASQRELFF.

The V call is TRBV10-2, the J call TRBJ1-1, with unresolved D. Trimming stripped 5 bases from V and 1 base from J, with 11 bases between. This CDR3 comprises 14 residues. Looked up from germline, CDR1 is WSHSY and CDR2 is SAAADI. CDR3 DNA sequence: TGCGCCAGCAGTAGGCAGCTTAGGAACACTGAAGCTTTCTTT. This translates into CASSRQLRNTEAFF.

The V gene is TRBV3-1 (or the pseudogene TRBV3-2), the J gene TRBJ1-1; no clear D gene. The CDR3 runs 16 residues. V lost 4 bases, J lost 1 base, and 16 bases lay in between. Germline V CDR1 and CDR2: LGHDT, YNNKEL (reference sequence). CDR3 nucleotides: TGTGCCAGCAGCCTCCTCGGGGTAGGAGGGAACACTGAAGCTTTCTTT. This translates into CASSLLGVGGNTEAFF.

This chain links TRBV24-1 with TRBJ2-5; tentatively, D is TRBD2 (6 bases). The V end lost 2 bases, the J end lost 5 bases, and 14 bases lay between the germline ends. CDR1 and CDR2 from the germline V gene are KGHDR and SFDVKD. The CDR3 totals 15 residues. CDR3 DNA sequence: TGTGCCACCAGTGATTCCCAGCGGGCCTCGGAGACCCAGTACTTC. Translated: CATSDSQRASETQYF.